The rows below give T cell receptor beta chains drawn from one sample of a study of blood T cell repertoires in COVID-19. Repertoires were generated with immunoSEQ multiplex PCR, while TCRdb's copy carries only in-frame clones and drops some. Of about 150,000 clones in the sample, 89% were seen once. The sequenced sample consisted of peripheral blood. The source is a man aged 55 to 69 with acute or convalescent COVID-19. Each CDR3 is given without its conserved first and last residue. The order of the fields is D gene, V gene, J gene, clone size, CDR3 protein. A D gene is named only where the DNA matches it firmly. Not every row has a clone size; where given, it reads once, few, many or a size class.

d_gene: TRBD1; v_gene: TRBV5-4; j_gene: TRBJ1-6; abundance: NA; CDR3aa: ASSFGDRASPLH
d_gene: NA; v_gene: TRBV6-2/TRBV6-3; j_gene: TRBJ2-1; abundance: once; CDR3aa: ASSPQPGDGNEQF
d_gene: TRBD2; v_gene: TRBV7-2; j_gene: TRBJ2-7; abundance: NA; CDR3aa: ASSLGSSGGYEQY
d_gene: TRBD1; v_gene: TRBV2; j_gene: TRBJ1-6; abundance: NA; CDR3aa: ASSGWTGQNSPLH
d_gene: TRBD1; v_gene: TRBV7-8; j_gene: TRBJ2-7; abundance: NA; CDR3aa: ASSTGQGYGEQY
d_gene: TRBD1; v_gene: TRBV2; j_gene: TRBJ1-4; abundance: NA; CDR3aa: ASSERTGNEKLF
d_gene: NA; v_gene: TRBV11-2; j_gene: TRBJ1-2; abundance: once; CDR3aa: ASSFGAVGGYYGYT
d_gene: TRBD1; v_gene: TRBV19; j_gene: TRBJ2-7; abundance: NA; CDR3aa: ASSWDSVSYEQY
d_gene: TRBD1; v_gene: TRBV4-3; j_gene: TRBJ2-2; abundance: NA; CDR3aa: ASSQSAGTANTGELF
d_gene: NA; v_gene: TRBV7-2; j_gene: TRBJ1-5; abundance: NA; CDR3aa: ASSPGQNQPQH
d_gene: TRBD1; v_gene: TRBV9; j_gene: TRBJ2-3; abundance: NA; CDR3aa: ASSGQGKVADTQY
d_gene: NA; v_gene: TRBV5-6; j_gene: TRBJ2-7; abundance: NA; CDR3aa: ASTQQGRSSYEQY
d_gene: NA; v_gene: TRBV9; j_gene: TRBJ1-2; abundance: NA; CDR3aa: ASSSGDTRAYGYT
d_gene: TRBD1; v_gene: TRBV13; j_gene: TRBJ2-2; abundance: NA; CDR3aa: ASSLAGTGNTGELF
d_gene: TRBD1; v_gene: TRBV30; j_gene: TRBJ1-4; abundance: NA; CDR3aa: AWARQGKEKLF
d_gene: TRBD2; v_gene: TRBV7-2; j_gene: TRBJ2-2; abundance: few; CDR3aa: ASTLLAGGLNTGELF
d_gene: NA; v_gene: TRBV4-1; j_gene: TRBJ2-1; abundance: few; CDR3aa: ASSQGGTWGGDNNEQF
d_gene: TRBD1; v_gene: TRBV7-2; j_gene: TRBJ2-2; abundance: NA; CDR3aa: ASSSRPGQEITGELF
d_gene: NA; v_gene: TRBV7-2; j_gene: TRBJ2-2; abundance: NA; CDR3aa: ASSLKSRGPRGELF
d_gene: NA; v_gene: TRBV7-2; j_gene: TRBJ2-2; abundance: NA; CDR3aa: ASSPAGRGHGELF
d_gene: TRBD1; v_gene: TRBV7-7; j_gene: TRBJ2-1; abundance: NA; CDR3aa: ASSLGGTGVTEQF
d_gene: TRBD1; v_gene: TRBV5-6; j_gene: TRBJ2-5; abundance: NA; CDR3aa: ASSWATGGETQY
d_gene: TRBD1; v_gene: TRBV9; j_gene: TRBJ1-2; abundance: NA; CDR3aa: ASSVTAGQGLENYGYT
d_gene: NA; v_gene: TRBV19; j_gene: TRBJ1-6; abundance: NA; CDR3aa: ASSIERGWNSPLH
d_gene: NA; v_gene: TRBV5-1; j_gene: TRBJ2-7; abundance: NA; CDR3aa: ASSLTVLSSYEQY
d_gene: TRBD1; v_gene: TRBV3-1/TRBV3-2; j_gene: TRBJ1-1; abundance: NA; CDR3aa: ASSRQGGFTEAF
d_gene: NA; v_gene: TRBV3-1/TRBV3-2; j_gene: TRBJ2-1; abundance: once; CDR3aa: ASSQESLRGAKNEQF
d_gene: TRBD1; v_gene: TRBV5-1; j_gene: TRBJ2-7; abundance: once; CDR3aa: ASSVPGQGHEQY
d_gene: NA; v_gene: TRBV4-1; j_gene: TRBJ2-7; abundance: NA; CDR3aa: ASSQRAGTYEQY
d_gene: NA; v_gene: TRBV9; j_gene: TRBJ1-3; abundance: NA; CDR3aa: ASSLPSTGSGNTIY
d_gene: NA; v_gene: TRBV7-9; j_gene: TRBJ1-4; abundance: NA; CDR3aa: ASSATGQRNEKLF
d_gene: TRBD2; v_gene: TRBV19; j_gene: TRBJ2-7; abundance: NA; CDR3aa: ASRQRGPSYEQY
d_gene: NA; v_gene: TRBV4-2; j_gene: TRBJ2-1; abundance: NA; CDR3aa: ASSQESSGEQF
d_gene: TRBD2; v_gene: TRBV6-2/TRBV6-3; j_gene: TRBJ2-1; abundance: once; CDR3aa: ASSSSGGSYNEQF
d_gene: NA; v_gene: TRBV5-6; j_gene: TRBJ1-4; abundance: NA; CDR3aa: ASSWRPVREKLF
d_gene: TRBD2; v_gene: TRBV18; j_gene: TRBJ2-1; abundance: NA; CDR3aa: ASSGSGGSYNEQF
d_gene: TRBD1; v_gene: TRBV11-2; j_gene: TRBJ1-6; abundance: NA; CDR3aa: ASSLGTGGGSPLH
d_gene: NA; v_gene: TRBV6-6; j_gene: TRBJ1-2; abundance: few; CDR3aa: ASKIRLEANYGYT
d_gene: TRBD1; v_gene: TRBV18; j_gene: TRBJ1-1; abundance: NA; CDR3aa: ASSPPRRDRTNTEAF
d_gene: NA; v_gene: TRBV27; j_gene: TRBJ1-1; abundance: once; CDR3aa: ASSFYRENTEAF
d_gene: NA; v_gene: TRBV7-2; j_gene: TRBJ2-3; abundance: once; CDR3aa: ASSLLSYTDTQY